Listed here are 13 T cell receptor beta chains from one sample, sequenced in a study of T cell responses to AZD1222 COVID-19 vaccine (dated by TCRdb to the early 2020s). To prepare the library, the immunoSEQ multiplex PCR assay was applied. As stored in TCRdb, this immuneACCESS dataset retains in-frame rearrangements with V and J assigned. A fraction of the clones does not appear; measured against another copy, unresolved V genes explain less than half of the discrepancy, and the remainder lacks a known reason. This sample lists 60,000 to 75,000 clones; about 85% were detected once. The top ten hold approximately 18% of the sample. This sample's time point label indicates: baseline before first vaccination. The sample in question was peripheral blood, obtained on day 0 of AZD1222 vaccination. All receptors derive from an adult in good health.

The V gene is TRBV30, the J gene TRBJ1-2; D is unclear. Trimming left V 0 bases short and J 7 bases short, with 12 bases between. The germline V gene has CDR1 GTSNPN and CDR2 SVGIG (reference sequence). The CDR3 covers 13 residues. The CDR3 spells CAWSVQRIGGYTF. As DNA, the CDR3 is TGTGCCTGGAGTGTACAGAGAATCGGTGGCTACACCTTC.

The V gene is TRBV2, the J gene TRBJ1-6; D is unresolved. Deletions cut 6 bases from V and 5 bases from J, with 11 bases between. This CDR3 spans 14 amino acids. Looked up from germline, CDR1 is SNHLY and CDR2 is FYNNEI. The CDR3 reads CASRWEGHNSPLHF. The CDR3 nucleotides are TGTGCCAGCAGGTGGGAAGGTCATAATTCACCCCTCCACTTT.

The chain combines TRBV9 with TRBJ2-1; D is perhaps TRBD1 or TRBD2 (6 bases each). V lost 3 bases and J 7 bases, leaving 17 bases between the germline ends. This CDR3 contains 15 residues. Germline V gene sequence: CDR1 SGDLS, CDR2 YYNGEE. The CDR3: CASSALPGAWNEQFF. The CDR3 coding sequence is TGTGCCAGCAGCGCACTTCCGGGGGCCTGGAATGAGCAGTTCTTC.

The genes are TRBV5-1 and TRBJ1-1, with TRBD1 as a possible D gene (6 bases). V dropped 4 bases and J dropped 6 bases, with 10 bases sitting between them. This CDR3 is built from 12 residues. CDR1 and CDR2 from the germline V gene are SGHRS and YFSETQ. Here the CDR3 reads CASSETGAEAFF. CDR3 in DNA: TGCGCCAGCAGCGAGACAGGTGCTGAAGCTTTCTTT. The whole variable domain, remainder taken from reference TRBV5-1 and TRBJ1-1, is KAGVTQTPRYLIKTRGQQVTLSCSPISGHRSVSWYQQTPGQGLQFLFEYFSETQRNKGNFPGRFSGRQFSNSRSEMNVSTLELGDSALYLCASSETGAEAFFGQGTRLTVV.

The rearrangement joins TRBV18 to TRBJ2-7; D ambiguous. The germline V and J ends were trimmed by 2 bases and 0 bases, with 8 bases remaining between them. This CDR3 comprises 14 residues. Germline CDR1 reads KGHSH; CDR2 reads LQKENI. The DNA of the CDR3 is TGTGCCAGCTCACCATTAGTCAGCTCCTACGAGCAGTACTTC. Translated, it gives CASSPLVSSYEQYF.

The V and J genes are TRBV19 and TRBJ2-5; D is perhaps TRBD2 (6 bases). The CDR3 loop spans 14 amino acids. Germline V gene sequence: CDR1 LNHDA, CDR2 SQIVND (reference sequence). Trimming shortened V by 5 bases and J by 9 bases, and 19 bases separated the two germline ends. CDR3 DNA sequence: TGTGCCAGTAGTCCCCGTTCGGGGACTGGGGCCCAGTACTTC. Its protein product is CASSPRSGTGAQYF. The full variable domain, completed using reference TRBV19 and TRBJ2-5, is DGGITQSPKYLFRKEGQNVTLSCEQNLNHDAMYWYRQDPGQGLRLIYYSQIVNDFQKGDIAEGYSVSREKKESFPLTVTSAQKNPTAFYLCASSPRSGTGAQYFGPGTRLLVL.

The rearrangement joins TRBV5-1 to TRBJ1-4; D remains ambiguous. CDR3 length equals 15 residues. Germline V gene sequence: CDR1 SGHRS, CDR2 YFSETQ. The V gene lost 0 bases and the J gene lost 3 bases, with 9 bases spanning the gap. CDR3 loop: CASSLGGIPNEKLFF. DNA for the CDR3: TGCGCCAGCAGCTTGGGAGGGATCCCTAATGAAAAACTGTTTTTT.

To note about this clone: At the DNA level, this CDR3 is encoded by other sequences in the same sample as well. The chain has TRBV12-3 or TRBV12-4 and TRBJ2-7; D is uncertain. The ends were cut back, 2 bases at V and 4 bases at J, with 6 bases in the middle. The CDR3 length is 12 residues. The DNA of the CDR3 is TGTGCCAGCAGTTTAAGGTCGTACGAGCAGTACTTC. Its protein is CASSLRSYEQYF.

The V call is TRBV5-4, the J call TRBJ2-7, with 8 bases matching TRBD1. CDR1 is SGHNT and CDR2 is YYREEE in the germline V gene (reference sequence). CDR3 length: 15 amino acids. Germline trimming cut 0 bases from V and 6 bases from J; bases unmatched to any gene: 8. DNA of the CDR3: TGTGCCAGCAGCTTGGCTGGACAGGGATTCCTCGAGCAGTACTTC. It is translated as CASSLAGQGFLEQYF.

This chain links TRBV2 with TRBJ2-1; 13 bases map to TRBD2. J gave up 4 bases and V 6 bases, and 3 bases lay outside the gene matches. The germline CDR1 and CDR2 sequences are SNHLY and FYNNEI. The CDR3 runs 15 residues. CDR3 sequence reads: CASRPGLAGYNEQFF. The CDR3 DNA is TGTGCCAGCAGGCCGGGACTAGCGGGGTACAATGAGCAGTTCTTC. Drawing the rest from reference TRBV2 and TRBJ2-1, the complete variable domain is EPEVTQTPSHQVTQMGQEVILRCVPISNHLYFYWYRQILGQKVEFLVSFYNNEISEKSEIFDDQFSVERPDGSNFTLKIRSTKLEDSAMYFCASRPGLAGYNEQFFGPGTRLTVL.

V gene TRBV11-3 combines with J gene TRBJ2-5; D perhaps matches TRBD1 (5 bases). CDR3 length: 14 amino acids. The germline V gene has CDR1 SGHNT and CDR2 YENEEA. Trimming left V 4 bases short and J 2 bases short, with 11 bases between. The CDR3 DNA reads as TGTGCCAGCAGCTCAAAAGACAGACAAGAGACCCAGTACTTC. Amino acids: CASSSKDRQETQYF.

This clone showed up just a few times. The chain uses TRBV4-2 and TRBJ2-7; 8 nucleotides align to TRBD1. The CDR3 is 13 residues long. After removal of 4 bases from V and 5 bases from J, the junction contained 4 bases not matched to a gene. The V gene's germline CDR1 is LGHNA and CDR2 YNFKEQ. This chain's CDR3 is CASSPGQGNEQYF. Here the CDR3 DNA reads TGTGCCAGCAGCCCAGGACAGGGTAACGAGCAGTACTTC.

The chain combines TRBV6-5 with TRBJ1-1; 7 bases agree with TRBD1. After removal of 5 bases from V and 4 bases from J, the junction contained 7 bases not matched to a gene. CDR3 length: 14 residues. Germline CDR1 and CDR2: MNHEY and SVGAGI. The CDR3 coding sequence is TGTGCCAGCAGTCGGGACAGTCGATCCACTGAAGCTTTCTTT. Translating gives CASSRDSRSTEAFF.